Shown below are 15 T cell receptor beta chains from a single sample sequenced in a study of blood T cell repertoires in COVID-19. TCRdb keeps only in-frame clones here, not all; method: immunoSEQ multiplex PCR. The sample lists roughly 150,000 clones, under 95% seen once, with 2% to 3% in the top ten. Sequences were obtained from peripheral blood. The receptors here all came from a man between 18 and 29 years old with acute or convalescent COVID-19.

The chain has TRBV5-1 and TRBJ2-7, with a possible D match to TRBD2 (6 bases). Germline-derived CDR1 and CDR2 are SGHRS and YFSETQ. The CDR3 consists of 12 residues. V was clipped by 4 bases and J by 2 bases, with 7 bases between them. CDR3 bases: TGCGCCAGCAGCGGGGAGGCCTACGAGCAGTACTTC. It translates to CASSGEAYEQYF.

This clone was counted a single time. The chain uses TRBV5-4 and TRBJ1-2; D may be TRBD1 (6 bases). V was trimmed by 0 bases and J by 0 bases, leaving 6 bases between them. The CDR3 is 14 residues long. Germline V gives CDR1 SGHNT, CDR2 YYREEE (reference sequence). CDR3 DNA sequence: TGTGCCAGCAGCTTGGGGACAGCTAACTATGGCTACACCTTC. It translates to CASSLGTANYGYTF. The full variable domain, rest sourced from reference TRBV5-4 and TRBJ1-2, is ETGVTQSPTHLIKTRGQQVTLRCSSQSGHNTVSWYQQALGQGPQFIFQYYREEENGRGNFPPRFSGLQFPNYSSELNVNALELDDSALYLCASSLGTANYGYTFGSGTRLTVV.

This clone was counted a single time. This chain uses TRBV19 with TRBJ1-2, with 8 nucleotides matching TRBD1. V gave up 0 bases and J gave up 4 bases; unmatched junction bases: 4. CDR3 length: 15 residues. Germline loops: CDR1 LNHDA, CDR2 SQIVND (reference sequence). In nucleotides, the CDR3 is TGTGCCAGTAGTATAGAGGGACAGGCCGTCTATGGCTACACCTTC. Translating gives CASSIEGQAVYGYTF.

The CDR3 loop is CASSSGTGNNEQFF. The CDR3 DNA reads as TGCGCCAGCAGCTCGGGGACAGGGAATAATGAGCAGTTCTTC. The V gene is TRBV5-1, the J gene TRBJ2-1; 9 bases agree with TRBD1. Germline V CDR1 and CDR2: SGHRS, YFSETQ. V lost 3 bases to trimming and J lost 7 bases; unmatched junction nucleotides: 5. This CDR3 is built from 14 residues.

V and J are TRBV19 and TRBJ2-7; D is possibly TRBD1 (5 bases). This CDR3 comprises 15 residues. The germline CDR1 and CDR2 sequences are LNHDA and SQIVND (reference sequence). V gave up 5 bases and J gave up 0 bases, with 14 bases separating them. The CDR3 DNA sequence: TGTGCCAGTAGTCCTACAGGATCTTCCTCCTACGAGCAGTACTTC. Translated: CASSPTGSSSYEQYF.

CDR3 amino acids: CASSQPDSLHRELFF. The CDR3 DNA sequence: TGTGCCAGCAGCCAGCCGGACAGCCTTCATCGGGAGCTGTTTTTT. The V and J genes are TRBV3-1 (or the pseudogene TRBV3-2) and TRBJ2-2; tentatively, D is TRBD1 (6 bases). The CDR3 is made up of 15 amino acids. V lost 3 bases and J lost 9, with 17 bases in between. Germline V gene lookup returns CDR1 LGHDT and CDR2 YNNKEL (reference sequence).

This clone was recorded only once. The CDR3: CASSVQLGSPLHF. The CDR3, as DNA: TGTGCCAGCAGCGTACAACTTGGTTCACCCCTCCACTTT. The rearrangement links TRBV9 to TRBJ1-6; the D is unclear. The CDR3 extends over 13 amino acids. Trimming took off 1 base at V and 9 bases at J, with 8 bases between the two ends. Germline CDR1 SGDLS, CDR2 YYNGEE.

The chain couples TRBV6-5 to TRBJ2-3; the D gene is possibly TRBD2 (5 bases). With 0 bases removed from V and 6 bases from J, the gap between germline ends came to 7 bases. This CDR3 region has 13 residues. CDR1 is MNHEY, CDR2 SVGAGI, per germline. CDR3 protein: CASSYSPGDTQYF. The CDR3 bases are TGTGCCAGCAGTTACTCCCCGGGGGATACGCAGTATTTT.

The rearrangement links TRBV5-1 to TRBJ1-5; 7 bases fit TRBD1. After removal of 0 bases from V and 6 bases from J, the junction contained 6 bases not matched to a gene. This CDR3 region has 15 residues. CDR1 and CDR2 (germline): SGHRS, YFSETQ. The CDR3 sequence is CASSLGETGSQPQHF. The CDR3 nucleotides read TGCGCCAGCAGCTTGGGGGAGACAGGGAGTCAGCCCCAGCATTTT.

This chain connects TRBV3-1 (or the pseudogene TRBV3-2) to TRBJ1-6; no clear D gene. In germline, CDR1 is LGHDT, CDR2 YNNKEL (reference sequence). The CDR3 loop spans 15 amino acids. Trimming pared 3 bases from V and 4 bases from J, leaving 10 bases between. As DNA, the CDR3 is TGTGCCAGCAGCCAGTCCCCCCAGTATAATTCACCCCTCCACTTT. Protein sequence: CASSQSPQYNSPLHF.

The chain carries TRBV9 and TRBJ2-2; tentative D call: TRBD1 (5 bases). The V gene's germline CDR1 is SGDLS and CDR2 YYNGEE. V was pared by 0 bases and J by 5 bases, with 11 bases between. The CDR3 loop spans 15 amino acids. CDR3 protein: CASSVGRAGTGELFF. For the CDR3, the DNA is TGTGCCAGCAGCGTAGGCAGGGCTGGGACCGGGGAGCTGTTTTTT. Using reference TRBV9 and TRBJ2-2 for the parts outside the CDR3, the full variable domain is DSGVTQTPKHLITATGQRVTLRCSPRSGDLSVYWYQQSLDQGLQFLIQYYNGEERAKGNILERFSAQQFPDLHSELNLSSLELGDSALYFCASSVGRAGTGELFFGEGSRLTVL.

The chain links TRBV5-1 to TRBJ1-2; D not certain. Germline V gene sequence: CDR1 SGHRS, CDR2 YFSETQ. The CDR3 spans 14 residues. The V gene lost 0 bases and the J gene lost 2 bases, with 8 bases spanning the gap. The CDR3 DNA reads TGCGCCAGCAGCTTGGGCGGATCAAACTATGGCTACACCTTC. Protein: CASSLGGSNYGYTF.

The V and J genes are TRBV5-4 and TRBJ1-1; 7 bases fit TRBD1. This CDR3 spans 14 amino acids. Germline CDR1 SGHNT, CDR2 YYREEE (reference sequence). V lost 4 bases, J lost 1 base, and 4 bases stayed unmatched. The CDR3 is CASSPTGRNTEAFF. The CDR3 nucleotides read TGTGCCAGCAGCCCGACAGGGCGGAACACTGAAGCTTTCTTT.

V gene TRBV19 combines with J gene TRBJ2-1; D is possibly TRBD1 (5 bases). This CDR3 is built from 16 residues. Germline CDR1 reads LNHDA; CDR2 reads SQIVND (reference sequence). Trimming left V 2 bases short and J 9 bases short, with 20 bases between. The CDR3 spells CASSILPTGPTSEQFF. The CDR3, as DNA: TGTGCCAGTAGTATACTCCCTACAGGACCAACCTCTGAGCAGTTCTTC.

The chain carries TRBV5-5 and TRBJ2-7, with TRBD1 matching over 8 bases. The ends lost 4 bases at V and 3 bases at J; junction bases unmatched: 9. This CDR3 is 15 amino acids long. Germline lookup yields CDR1 SGHKS and CDR2 YYEKEE (reference sequence). For the CDR3, the DNA is TGTGCCAGCAGCCCCGGGGCAGGGGGCTTCTACGAGCAGTACTTC. Translated: CASSPGAGGFYEQYF.